This TCR beta chain comes out of a study of blood T cell repertoires in COVID-19. V shed 2 bases and J shed 8 bases, with 13 bases lying between them. The CDR3 totals 15 residues. CDR1 is LGHNA, CDR2 YNFKEQ, per germline. Sequenced by immunoSEQ multiplex PCR; TCRdb stores in-frame clones only, minus some. This table has about 59,000 clones, roughly 87% appearing once. Sequenced: peripheral blood. The sequence came from an elderly man in a cohort sampled during active COVID-19. The chain couples TRBV4-2 to TRBJ1-6; tentatively, D is TRBD1 (5 bases). The CDR3 DNA follows: TGTGCCAGCAGCCAACAGGGCTCCCCTGATTCACCCCTCCACTTT. Translating gives CASSQQGSPDSPLHF.